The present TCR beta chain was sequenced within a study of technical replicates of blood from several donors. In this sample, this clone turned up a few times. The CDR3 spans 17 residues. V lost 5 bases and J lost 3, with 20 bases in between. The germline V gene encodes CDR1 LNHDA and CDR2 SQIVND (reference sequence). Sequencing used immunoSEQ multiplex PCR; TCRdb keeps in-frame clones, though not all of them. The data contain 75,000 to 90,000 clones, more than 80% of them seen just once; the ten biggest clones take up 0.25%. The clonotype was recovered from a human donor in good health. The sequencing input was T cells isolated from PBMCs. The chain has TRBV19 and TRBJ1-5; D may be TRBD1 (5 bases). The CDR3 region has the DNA TGTGCCAGTAGTTCTAACTACCAGGGATCCCCCAATCAGCCCCAGCATTTT. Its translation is CASSSNYQGSPNQPQHF.